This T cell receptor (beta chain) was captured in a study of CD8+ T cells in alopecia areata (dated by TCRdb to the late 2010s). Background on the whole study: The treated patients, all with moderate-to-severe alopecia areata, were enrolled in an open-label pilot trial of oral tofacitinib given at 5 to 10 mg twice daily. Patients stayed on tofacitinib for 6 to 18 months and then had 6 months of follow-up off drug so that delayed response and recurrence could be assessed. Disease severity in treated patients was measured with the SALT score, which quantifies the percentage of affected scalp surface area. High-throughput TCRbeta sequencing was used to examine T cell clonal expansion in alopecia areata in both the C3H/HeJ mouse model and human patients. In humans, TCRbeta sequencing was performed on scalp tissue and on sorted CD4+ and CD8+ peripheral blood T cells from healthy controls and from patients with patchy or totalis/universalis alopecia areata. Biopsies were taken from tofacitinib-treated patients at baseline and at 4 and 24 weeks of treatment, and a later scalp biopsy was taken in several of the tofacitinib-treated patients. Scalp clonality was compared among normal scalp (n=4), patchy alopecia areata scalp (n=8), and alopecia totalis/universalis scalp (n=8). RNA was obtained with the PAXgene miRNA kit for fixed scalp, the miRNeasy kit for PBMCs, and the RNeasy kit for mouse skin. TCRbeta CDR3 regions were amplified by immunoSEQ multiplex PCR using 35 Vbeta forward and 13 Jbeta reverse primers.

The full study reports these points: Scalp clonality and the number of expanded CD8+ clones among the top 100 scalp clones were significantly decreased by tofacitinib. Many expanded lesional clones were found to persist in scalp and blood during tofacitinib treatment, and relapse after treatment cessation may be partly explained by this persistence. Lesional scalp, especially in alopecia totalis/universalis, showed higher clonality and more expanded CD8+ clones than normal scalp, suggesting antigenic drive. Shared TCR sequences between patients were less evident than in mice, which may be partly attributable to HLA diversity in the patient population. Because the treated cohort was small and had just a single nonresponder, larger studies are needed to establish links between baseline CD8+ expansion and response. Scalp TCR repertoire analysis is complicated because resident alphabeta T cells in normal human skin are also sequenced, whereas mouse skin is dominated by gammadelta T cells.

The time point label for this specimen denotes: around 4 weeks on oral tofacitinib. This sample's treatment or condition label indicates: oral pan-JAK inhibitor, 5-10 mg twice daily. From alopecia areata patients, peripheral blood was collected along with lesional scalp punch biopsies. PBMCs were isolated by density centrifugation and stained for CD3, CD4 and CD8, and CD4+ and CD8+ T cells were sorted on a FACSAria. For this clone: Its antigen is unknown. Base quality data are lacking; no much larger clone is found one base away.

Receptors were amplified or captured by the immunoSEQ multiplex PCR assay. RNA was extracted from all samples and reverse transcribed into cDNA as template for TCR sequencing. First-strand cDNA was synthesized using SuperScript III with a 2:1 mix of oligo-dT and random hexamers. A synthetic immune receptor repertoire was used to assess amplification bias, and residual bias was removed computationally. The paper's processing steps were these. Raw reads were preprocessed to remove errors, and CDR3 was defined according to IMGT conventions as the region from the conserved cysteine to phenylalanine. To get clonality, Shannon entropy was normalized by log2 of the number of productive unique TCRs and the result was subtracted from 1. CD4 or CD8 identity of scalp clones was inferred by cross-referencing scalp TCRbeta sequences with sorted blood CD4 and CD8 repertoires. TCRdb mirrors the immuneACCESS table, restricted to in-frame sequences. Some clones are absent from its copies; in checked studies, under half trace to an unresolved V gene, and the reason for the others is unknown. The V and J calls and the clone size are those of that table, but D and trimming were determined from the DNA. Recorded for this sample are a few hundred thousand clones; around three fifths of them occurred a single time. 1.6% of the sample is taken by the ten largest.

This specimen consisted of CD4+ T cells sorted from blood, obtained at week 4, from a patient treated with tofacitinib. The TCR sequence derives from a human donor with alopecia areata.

The DNA sequence is as follows: TGCAGCGTTGACGGGTTTGGCACAGATACGCAGTATTTT. This codes for CSVDGFGTDTQYF. The chain joins TRBV29-1 to TRBJ2-3; the D gene identity is not certain. Per the germline V gene, SQVTM is the CDR1 and ANQGSEA is the CDR2. The CDR3 measures 13 amino acids from cysteine to phenylalanine. The CDR3 DNA has 39 bases and is translated from base 1. The junction carries 8 bases between V and J, which are trimmed by 3 bases and 1 base respectively.